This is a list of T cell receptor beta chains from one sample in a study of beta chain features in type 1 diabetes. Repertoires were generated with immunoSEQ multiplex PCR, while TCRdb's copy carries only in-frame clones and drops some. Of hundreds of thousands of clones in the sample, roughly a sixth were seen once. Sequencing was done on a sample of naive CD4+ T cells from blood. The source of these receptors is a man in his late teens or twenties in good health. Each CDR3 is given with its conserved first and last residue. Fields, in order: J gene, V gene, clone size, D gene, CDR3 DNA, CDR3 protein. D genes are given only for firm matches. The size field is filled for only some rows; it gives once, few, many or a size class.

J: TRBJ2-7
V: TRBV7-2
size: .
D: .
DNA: TGTGCCAGCAGCCTCACCTACGAGCAGTACTTC
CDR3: CASSLTYEQYF

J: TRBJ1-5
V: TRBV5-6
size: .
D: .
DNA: TGTGCCAGCAGCTTGATGGAACGGAATCAGCCCCAGCATTTT
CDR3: CASSLMERNQPQHF

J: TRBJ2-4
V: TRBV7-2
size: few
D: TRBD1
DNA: TGTGCCAGCAGCTTGGGGACAGGGAAAAACATTCAGTACTTC
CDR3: CASSLGTGKNIQYF

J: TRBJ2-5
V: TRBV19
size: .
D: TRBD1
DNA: TGTGCCAGTAGTATGGGGACAGGCCAAGAGACCCAGTACTTC
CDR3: CASSMGTGQETQYF

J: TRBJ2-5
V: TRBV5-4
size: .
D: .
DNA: TGTGCCAGCAGCAAGGACAGCCAAGAGACCCAGTACTTC
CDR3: CASSKDSQETQYF

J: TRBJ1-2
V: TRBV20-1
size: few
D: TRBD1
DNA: TGCAGTGCTTACAGGGGCGGCGGCTACACCTTC
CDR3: CSAYRGGGYTF

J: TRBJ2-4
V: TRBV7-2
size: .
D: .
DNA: TGTGCCAGCAGCTTAGGGACTTTAGGAGTACTAGTCAAAAACATTCAGTACTTC
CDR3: CASSLGTLGVLVKNIQYF

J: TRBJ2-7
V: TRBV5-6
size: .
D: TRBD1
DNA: TGTGCCAGTACCCGGGACAGGGGCTCCGAGCAGTACTTC
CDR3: CASTRDRGSEQYF

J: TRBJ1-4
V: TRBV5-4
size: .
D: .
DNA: TGTGCCAGCAGCTATAGGACCTCAGAAGAAAAACTGTTTTTT
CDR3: CASSYRTSEEKLFF

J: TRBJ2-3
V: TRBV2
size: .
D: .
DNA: TGTGCCAGCAGTGAGTTCCGGGGGGCAGGCACAGATACGCAGTATTTT
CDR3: CASSEFRGAGTDTQYF

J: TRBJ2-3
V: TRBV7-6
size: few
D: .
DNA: TGTGCCAGCAGCCCCACGCCGATTAGCACAGATACGCAGTATTTT
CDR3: CASSPTPISTDTQYF

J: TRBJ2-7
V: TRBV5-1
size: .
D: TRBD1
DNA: TGCGCCAGCAGCACCAGTCCGACAGGGATGTCCTCCTACGAGCAGTACTTC
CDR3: CASSTSPTGMSSYEQYF

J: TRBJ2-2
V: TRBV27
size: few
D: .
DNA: TGTGCCAGCAGCCGAGAAAGGACAGCCGGGGAGCTGTTTTTT
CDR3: CASSRERTAGELFF

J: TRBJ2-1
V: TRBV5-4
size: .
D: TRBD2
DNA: TGTGCCAGCAGCCCTAGCGGGGGGTCCTACAATGAGCAGTTCTTC
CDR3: CASSPSGGSYNEQFF

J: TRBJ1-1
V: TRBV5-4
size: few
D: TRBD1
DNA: TGTGCCAGCAGACCAAGACAGGGATCGAACACTGAAGCTTTCTTT
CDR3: CASRPRQGSNTEAFF

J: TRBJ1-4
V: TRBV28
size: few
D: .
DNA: TGTGCCAGCAGTTTCCAAAGAACTAATGAAAAACTGTTTTTT
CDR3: CASSFQRTNEKLFF

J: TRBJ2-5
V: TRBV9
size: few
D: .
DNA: TGTGCCAGCAGCGTCTATCCCGGGGTTGGGGCGGAGACCCAGTACTTC
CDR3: CASSVYPGVGAETQYF

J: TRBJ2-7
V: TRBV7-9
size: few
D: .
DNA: TGTGCCAGCAGCCTCCTCCTGGGACGGGCGGGGACCTACGAGCAGTACTTC
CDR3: CASSLLLGRAGTYEQYF

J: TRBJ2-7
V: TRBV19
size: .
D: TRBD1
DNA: TGTGCCAGTAGTATTAAGACAGGGGGCTCTTACTCCTACGAGCAGTACTTC
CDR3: CASSIKTGGSYSYEQYF

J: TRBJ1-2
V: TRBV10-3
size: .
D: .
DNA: TGTGCCATCAGTGACAAGGGACAATTCTATGGCTACACCTTC
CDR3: CAISDKGQFYGYTF

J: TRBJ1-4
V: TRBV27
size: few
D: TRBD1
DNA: TGTGCCAGCAGTTTAGGACAGGGAAGAAGACTGTTTTTT
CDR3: CASSLGQGRRLFF

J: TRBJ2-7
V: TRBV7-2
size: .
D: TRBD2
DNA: TGTGCCAGCAGCACGACTAGCGGGAGTTGGTTGCAGTACTTC
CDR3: CASSTTSGSWLQYF

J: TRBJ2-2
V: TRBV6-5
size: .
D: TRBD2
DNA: TGTGCCAGCAGTTACTACCGCGGGAGGGCCATCGGGGAGCTGTTTTTT
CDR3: CASSYYRGRAIGELFF

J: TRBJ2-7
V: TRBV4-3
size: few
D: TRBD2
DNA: TGCGCCAGCCAAAAACTAGCGGGAGTACCCGAGCAGTACTTC
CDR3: CASQKLAGVPEQYF

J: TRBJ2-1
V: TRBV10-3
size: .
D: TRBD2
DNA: TGTGCCATCAGTGAGTTGGCGGGAGGGCCAAGGGTGAATGAGCAGTTCTTC
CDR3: CAISELAGGPRVNEQFF

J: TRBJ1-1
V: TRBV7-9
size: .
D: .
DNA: TGTGCCAGCAGCCTAGAGGTGGGGAAAGCTTTCTTT
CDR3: CASSLEVGKAFF

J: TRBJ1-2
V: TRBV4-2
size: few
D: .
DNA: TGTGCCAGCAGCCAAGATAGGTCGGGGACCCAGAGAGCTAACTATGGCTACACCTTC
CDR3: CASSQDRSGTQRANYGYTF

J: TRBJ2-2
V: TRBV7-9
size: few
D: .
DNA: TGTGCCAGCAGGCTACAGGGTAAATCGAACACCGGGGAGCTGTTTTTT
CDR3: CASRLQGKSNTGELFF

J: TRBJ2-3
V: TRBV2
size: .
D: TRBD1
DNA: TGTGCCAGCAGCGGGCGGGACAGGGGTACTGATACGCAGTATTTT
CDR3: CASSGRDRGTDTQYF

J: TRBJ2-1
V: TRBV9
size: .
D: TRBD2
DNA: TGTGCCAGCAGCGTTAGCGGGGTTAGGAGCAATGAGCAGTTCTTC
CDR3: CASSVSGVRSNEQFF

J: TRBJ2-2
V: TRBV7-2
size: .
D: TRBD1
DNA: TGTGCCAGCAGACCTTACAGGGGAAACACCGGGGAGCTGTTTTTT
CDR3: CASRPYRGNTGELFF

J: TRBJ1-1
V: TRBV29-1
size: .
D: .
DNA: TGCAGCGTTGGGACAGCCTGGGCGGCTTTCTTT
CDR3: CSVGTAWAAFF

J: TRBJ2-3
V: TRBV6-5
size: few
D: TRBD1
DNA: TGTGCCAGCAGTCAACTGACAGGGGGTACAGATACGCAGTATTTT
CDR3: CASSQLTGGTDTQYF

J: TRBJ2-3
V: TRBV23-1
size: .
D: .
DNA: TGCGCCAGCAGTCCCTACCCCCTGGCAGGGTTGGATACGCAGTATTTT
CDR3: CASSPYPLAGLDTQYF

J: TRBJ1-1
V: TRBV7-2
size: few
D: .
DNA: TGTGCCAGCAGCTTACAAACTGAAGCTTTCTTT
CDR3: CASSLQTEAFF

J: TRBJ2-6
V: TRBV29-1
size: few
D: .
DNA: TGCAGCGTTGATATGAGCTCTGGGGCCAACGTCCTGACTTTC
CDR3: CSVDMSSGANVLTF

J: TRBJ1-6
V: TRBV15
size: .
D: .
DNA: TGTGCCACCAGCAGAGAGGGAGGCGGATCACCCCTCCACTTT
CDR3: CATSREGGGSPLHF

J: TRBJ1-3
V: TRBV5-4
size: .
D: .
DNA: TGTGCCAGCAGCCAAGATCTTCTCGGGGGCGCTTTAGGAAACACCATATATTTT
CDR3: CASSQDLLGGALGNTIYF

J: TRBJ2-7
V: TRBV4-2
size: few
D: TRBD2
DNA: TGTGCCAGCAGCCAAGCTCCAGGGCGGGGGTCCTACGAGCAGTACTTC
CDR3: CASSQAPGRGSYEQYF

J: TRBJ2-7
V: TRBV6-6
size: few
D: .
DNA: TGTGCCAGCAGCTACGGGACACCCTACGAGCAGTACTTC
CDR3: CASSYGTPYEQYF

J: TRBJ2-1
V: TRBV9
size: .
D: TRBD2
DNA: TGTGCCAGCAGCGTAGCCCCACTAGCGGGGGCCTTCAATGAGCAGTTCTTC
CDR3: CASSVAPLAGAFNEQFF

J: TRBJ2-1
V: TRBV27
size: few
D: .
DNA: TGTGCCAGCAGTTTAGCCCTAGTAACCGGATACAATGAGCAGTTCTTC
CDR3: CASSLALVTGYNEQFF